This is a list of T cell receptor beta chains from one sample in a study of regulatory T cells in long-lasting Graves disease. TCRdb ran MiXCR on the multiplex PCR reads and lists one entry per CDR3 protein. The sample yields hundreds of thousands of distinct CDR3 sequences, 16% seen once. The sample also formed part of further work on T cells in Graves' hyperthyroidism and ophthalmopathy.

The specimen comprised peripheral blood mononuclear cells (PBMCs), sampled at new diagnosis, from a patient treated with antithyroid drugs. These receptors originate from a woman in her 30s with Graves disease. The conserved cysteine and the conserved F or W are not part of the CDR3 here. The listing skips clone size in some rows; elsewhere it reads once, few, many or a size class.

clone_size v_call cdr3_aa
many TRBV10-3 AIRGDSGANVLT
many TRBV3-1 ASSQGRGRNQPQH
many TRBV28 ASSTRTSGITSYNEQF
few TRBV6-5 ASSYSGQSDYEQY
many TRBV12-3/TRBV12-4 ASSTTLYREADTGELF
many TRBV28 ASSLTREQY
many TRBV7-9 ASLLGAGPPGNEQF
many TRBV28 ASSPFNYNNEQF
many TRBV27 ASRGAGVPYNEQF
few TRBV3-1 ASSQAAGGGYT
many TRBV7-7 ASSLGSSGRGETQY
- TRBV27 ASSFTGGTEAF
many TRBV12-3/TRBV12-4 ASSLGVSRNQPQH
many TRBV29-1 SATGRLAANTGELF
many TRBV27 ASKTLGRDGNQPQH
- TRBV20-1 SARWTLSRDEQY
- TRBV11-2 ASSKWGGTSGSYEQY
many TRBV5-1 ASSLDLGTYEQY
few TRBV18 ASSPKGHSDNQPQH
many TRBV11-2 ASSLFFGTTYEQY
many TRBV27 ASGPRTDTQY
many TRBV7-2 ASSLFGRGSDYEQY
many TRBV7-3 ASSLQGWGTEAF
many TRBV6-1 ASSDPLSGEETQY
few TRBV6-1 ASSLTGTEQF
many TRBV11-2 ASSLVGEGYEQY
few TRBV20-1 SASTGAMNTEAF
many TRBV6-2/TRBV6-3 ASSPQAYVEREVQETQY
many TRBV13 ASSFAMWGLDTEAF
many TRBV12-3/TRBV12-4 ASSSRLGSYEQY
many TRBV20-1 SARDRVSYNEQF
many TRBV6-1 ASREISQDTQY
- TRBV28 ASRSSGRANEQF
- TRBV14 ATAGPTAGGYT
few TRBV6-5 ASSYAGQGGTEAF
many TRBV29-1 SAAPDRATYEQY
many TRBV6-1 ASSPSAGRETQY
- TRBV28 ASSAGFNEQF